This is a list of T cell receptor beta chains from one sample in a study of cytomegalovirus exposure and HLA in healthy donors. Method: immunoSEQ multiplex PCR; TCRdb's copy keeps in-frame clones and lacks some. The sample consists of roughly 77,000 clones, roughly two thirds of them appearing once. The sequenced sample consisted of PBMCs. These receptor sequences come from a woman aged 50 to 60 in good health and CMV-seropositive. CDR3s include the opening cysteine and the closing phenylalanine or tryptophan. Expanded clones are given a class, and other clones once, few, many or no size at all.

length: 15
size: .
V: TRBV2
J: TRBJ2-4
CDR3: CASSSKQGGKNIQYF

length: 15
size: .
V: TRBV9
J: TRBJ1-2
CDR3: CASSVVDRGNYGYTF

length: 12
size: .
V: TRBV19
J: TRBJ1-1
CDR3: CASSIASTEAFF

length: 16
size: .
V: TRBV19
J: TRBJ2-3
CDR3: CASSIKRGKGTDTQYF

length: 14
size: .
V: TRBV4-1
J: TRBJ2-7
CDR3: CASSPGTGGVGQYF

length: 15
size: .
V: TRBV2
J: TRBJ2-3
CDR3: CASSRLAGTTDTQYF

length: 13
size: .
V: TRBV5-4
J: TRBJ1-2
CDR3: CASSAKTGMGYTF

length: 15
size: few
V: TRBV14
J: TRBJ1-1
CDR3: CASSQDRMGGTEAFF

length: 14
size: .
V: TRBV10-1
J: TRBJ1-1
CDR3: CASKRTGPDTEAFF

length: 11
size: .
V: TRBV6-1
J: TRBJ1-1
CDR3: CASSSGLLAFF

length: 15
size: .
V: TRBV19
J: TRBJ1-5
CDR3: CASTMMLASNQPQHF

length: 15
size: .
V: TRBV5-1
J: TRBJ1-4
CDR3: CASSLAVGVGEKLFF